This T cell receptor (beta chain) was sequenced for a study of shared clonotypes between healthy human individuals (TCRdb year 2020). Broadly, across the study: The cohort included a few men and a couple of women between 18 and 49 years of age. Per donor, leukapheresis produced somewhere between about 0.85 and 10 billion PBMCs. To estimate repertoire size and how much clonotypes are shared between individuals, the study performed deep sequencing of blood TCR repertoires from about 5 healthy adults. To increase sequencing depth and limit assay-specific biases, different laboratories used diverse techniques to prepare libraries and sequence TCR repertoires. For each donor, CD4 naive and CD4 memory were each run on three plates, CD8 naive on two plates, and CD8 memory on one plate.

The CDR3 covers 15 residues, taking in both the cysteine and the phenylalanine. Of the read, only the CDR3 DNA is kept; its 45 bases are in frame from base 1. V is clipped by 6 bases and J by 9 bases, and the sequence between their germline boundaries is 20 bases long. CDR1 and CDR2 are drawn from the germline V gene: MDHEN, SYDVKM. In this sample, this clone turned up once. The clone's antigen remains unknown. No base quality values were provided; no much bigger clone lies one nucleotide off. Healthy HIV-negative adults with no recently reported acute infections or vaccinations were included as donors. All donors were Caucasian adults living in Nashville, Tennessee, USA. CD4+ T cells were enriched by magnetic negative selection; naive cells were then positively selected on CD45RA, and the negative fraction formed the memory subset. After blood collection by leukapheresis, PBMCs were isolated using Ficoll-Histopaque density gradient centrifugation and then cryopreserved in the vapor phase of liquid nitrogen. Analytical flow cytometry was used to check the purity and quantity of every magnetically sorted T cell population. Each sorted fraction had its genomic DNA isolated and then quantified by UV absorbance on a Nanodrop 2000c.

Using the deep immunoSEQ assay, TCR CDR3 regions were amplified from genomic DNA by multiplex PCR. Extracted genomic DNA from each cell subset was distributed evenly across all wells of several immunoSEQ 96-well plates, and each plate was treated as a replicate. Each replicate PCR for sorted subsets received about 210 ng genomic DNA, equal to some 32,000 T cell genomes. Purified libraries were quantified with a Qubit 3.0 fluorometer, sized on a Bioanalyzer 2100, and re-quantified with the KAPA Library Quantification kit. Each immunoSEQ 96-well plate was sequenced on its own single-read 150-cycle Illumina NextSeq 550 flow cell. The original methods were these. Because the immunoSEQ output held only junctional sequences and lacked quality scores, the filtering could not match the filtering applied to full-length reads. Sequences were annotated with PyIR, a Python wrapper for IgBLAST v1.9, using IMGT germline references to assign V/J genes and CDR3. Reads with weak V/J assignments (E-value above 1e-6), missing CDR3, stop codons, out-of-frame junctions, or ambiguous translated residues were removed. A V3J clonotype was defined by an identical inferred V gene, J gene, and CDR3 amino acid sequence. Percentage overlap between repertoires was computed as shared unique clonotypes divided by the size of the smaller repertoire. Repertoire richness was assessed with RTK rarefaction, the Chao1 estimator, and Recon v2.1 estimates of unobserved clonotypes. Generation probabilities were computed with OLGA for all TCRbeta clonotypes obtained by the gDNA method from several donors. TCRdb holds this immuneACCESS table with in-frame rearrangements only. Some clones are missing; in checked studies, unresolved V genes explain under half, and the rest has no known cause. Clonal size and the V and J genes are those of that table, whereas D and trimming came from the DNA. For this sample the table gives roughly 1,500,000 clones, of which 95% to 99% were detected only once. The top ten clonotypes cover 0.4% to 0.55% of the sample.

The research as a whole found: Based on pairwise subsampling, the degree of clonotype sharing among donors was expected to be affected by sequencing depth. Estimated clonotype richness was generally larger for naive than for memory subsets. About 5% of naive CD4, around 4% of naive CD8, roughly 2.5% of memory CD4, and less than 0.45% of memory CD8 clonotypes were shared across a few donors. Compared with non-shared clonotypes, clonotypes shared by all four sorted-subset donors had higher generation probabilities. The genetic and exposure-history diversity represented was limited by the small number of donors. Rarefaction of sorted-subset datasets indicated incomplete sequencing despite the large sequencing depth. Sampling was restricted to blood, and TCR repertoires in tissue are likely to differ from TCR repertoires in blood.

This sequence uses TRBV28 and TRBJ2-2, with TRBD1 tentatively as D gene (6 bases match). Sequenced material: naive CD4+ T cells sorted from blood. What the cell subset or site label conveys for this sample: CD45RA+ positively selected. The receptor was isolated from a man younger than 45 in good health. The nucleotide sequence is TGTGCCAGCAGAAAGGGTCCGCAGGGGCTCCGGGAGCTGTTTTTT. It encodes CASRKGPQGLRELFF.